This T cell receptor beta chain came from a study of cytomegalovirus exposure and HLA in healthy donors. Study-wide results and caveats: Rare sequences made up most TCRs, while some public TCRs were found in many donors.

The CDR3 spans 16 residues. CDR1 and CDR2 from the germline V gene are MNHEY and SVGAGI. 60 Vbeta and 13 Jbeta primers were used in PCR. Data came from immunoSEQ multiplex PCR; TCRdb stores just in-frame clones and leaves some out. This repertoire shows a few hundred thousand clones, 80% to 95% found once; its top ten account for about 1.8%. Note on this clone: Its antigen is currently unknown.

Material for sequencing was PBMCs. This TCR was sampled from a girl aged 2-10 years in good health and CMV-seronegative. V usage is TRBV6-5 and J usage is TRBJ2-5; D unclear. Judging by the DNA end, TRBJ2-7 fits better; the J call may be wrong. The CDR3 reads CASSSVLTTRVSEQYF. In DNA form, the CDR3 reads TGTGCCAGCAGTTCAGTACTGACGACCCGGGTATCCGAGCAGTACTTC.